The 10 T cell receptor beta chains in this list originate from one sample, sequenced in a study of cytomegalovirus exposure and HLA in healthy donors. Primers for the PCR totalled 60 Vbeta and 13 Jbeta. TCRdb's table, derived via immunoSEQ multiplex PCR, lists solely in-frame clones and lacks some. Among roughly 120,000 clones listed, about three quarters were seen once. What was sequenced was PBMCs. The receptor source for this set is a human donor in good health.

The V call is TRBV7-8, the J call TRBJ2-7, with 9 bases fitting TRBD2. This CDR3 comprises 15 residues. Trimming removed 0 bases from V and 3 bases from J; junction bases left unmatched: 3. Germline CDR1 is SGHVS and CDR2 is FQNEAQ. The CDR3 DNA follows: TGTGCCAGCAGCTTAGCCTCTAGCGGGGACTACGAGCAGTACTTC. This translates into CASSLASSGDYEQYF.

This CDR3 is CASSSTSFGANVLTF. The CDR3 coding sequence is TGTGCCAGCAGCTCTACGAGCTTTGGGGCCAACGTCCTGACTTTC. V gene TRBV11-2 combines with J gene TRBJ2-6; D is undetermined. The V end was cut by 4 bases, the J end by 3 bases, with 10 bases between. The length of the CDR3 is 15 residues. Germline V gene lookup returns CDR1 SGHAT and CDR2 FQNNGV.

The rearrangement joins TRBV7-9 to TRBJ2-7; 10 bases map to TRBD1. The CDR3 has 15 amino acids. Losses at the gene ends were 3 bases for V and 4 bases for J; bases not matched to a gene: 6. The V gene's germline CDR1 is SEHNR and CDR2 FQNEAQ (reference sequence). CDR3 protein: CASSFLTGGNYEQYF. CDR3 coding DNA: TGTGCCAGCAGCTTTTTGACAGGGGGCAATTACGAGCAGTACTTC.

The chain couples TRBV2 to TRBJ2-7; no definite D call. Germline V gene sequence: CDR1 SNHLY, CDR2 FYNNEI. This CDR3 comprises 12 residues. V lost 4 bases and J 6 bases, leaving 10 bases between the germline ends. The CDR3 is CASSVLFGEQYF. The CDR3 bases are TGTGCCAGCAGTGTCCTTTTCGGCGAGCAGTACTTC.

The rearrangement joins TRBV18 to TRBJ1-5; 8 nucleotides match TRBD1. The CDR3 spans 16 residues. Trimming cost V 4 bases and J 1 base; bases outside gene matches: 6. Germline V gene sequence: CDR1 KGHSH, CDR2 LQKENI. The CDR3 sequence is CASSLNQGASNQPQHF. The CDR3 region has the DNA TGTGCCAGCTCACTCAACCAGGGGGCAAGCAATCAGCCCCAGCATTTT.

The DNA for the CDR3 is TGTGCCAGCAGTTACGGCGGCGAGCAGTACTTC. It is translated as CASSYGGEQYF. This chain uses TRBV6-6 with TRBJ2-7; D is ambiguous. Germline lookup yields CDR1 MNHNY and CDR2 SVGAGI (reference sequence). V was trimmed by 2 bases and J by 6 bases, leaving 5 bases between them. The CDR3 covers 11 residues.

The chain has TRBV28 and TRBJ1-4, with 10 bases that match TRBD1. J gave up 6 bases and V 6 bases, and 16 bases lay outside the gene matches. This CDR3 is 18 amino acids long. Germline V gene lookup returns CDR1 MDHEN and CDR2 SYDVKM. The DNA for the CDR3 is TGTGCCAGCAGCCGTTCCCGGGACAGGGGATTGGAGCATGAAAAACTGTTTTTT. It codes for CASSRSRDRGLEHEKLFF.

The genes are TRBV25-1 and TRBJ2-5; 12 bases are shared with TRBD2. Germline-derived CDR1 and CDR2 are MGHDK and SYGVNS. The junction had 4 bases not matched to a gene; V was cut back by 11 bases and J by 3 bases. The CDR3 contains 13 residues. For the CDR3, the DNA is TGTGCCGGAAGGACTAGCGGGGAAGAGACCCAGTACTTC. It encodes CAGRTSGEETQYF.

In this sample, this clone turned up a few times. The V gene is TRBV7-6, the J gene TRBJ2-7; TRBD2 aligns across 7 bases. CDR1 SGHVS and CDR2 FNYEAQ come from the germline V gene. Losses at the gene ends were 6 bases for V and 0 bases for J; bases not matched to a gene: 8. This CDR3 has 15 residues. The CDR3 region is CASSLSGGSSYEQYF. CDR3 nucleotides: TGTGCCAGCAGTCTTTCCGGGGGGAGCTCCTACGAGCAGTACTTC. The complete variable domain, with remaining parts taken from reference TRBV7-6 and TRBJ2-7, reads GAGVSQSPRYKVTKRGQDVALRCDPISGHVSLYWYRQALGQGPEFLTYFNYEAQQDKSGLPNDRFSAERPEGSISTLTIQRTEQRDSAMYRCASSLSGGSSYEQYFGPGTRLTVT.

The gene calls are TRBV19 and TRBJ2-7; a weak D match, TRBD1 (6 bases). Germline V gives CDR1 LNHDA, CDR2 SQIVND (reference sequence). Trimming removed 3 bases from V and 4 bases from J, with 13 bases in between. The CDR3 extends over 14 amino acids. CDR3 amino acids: CASSIRDTLYEQYF. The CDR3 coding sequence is TGTGCCAGTAGTATCAGGGACACTTTGTACGAGCAGTACTTC.